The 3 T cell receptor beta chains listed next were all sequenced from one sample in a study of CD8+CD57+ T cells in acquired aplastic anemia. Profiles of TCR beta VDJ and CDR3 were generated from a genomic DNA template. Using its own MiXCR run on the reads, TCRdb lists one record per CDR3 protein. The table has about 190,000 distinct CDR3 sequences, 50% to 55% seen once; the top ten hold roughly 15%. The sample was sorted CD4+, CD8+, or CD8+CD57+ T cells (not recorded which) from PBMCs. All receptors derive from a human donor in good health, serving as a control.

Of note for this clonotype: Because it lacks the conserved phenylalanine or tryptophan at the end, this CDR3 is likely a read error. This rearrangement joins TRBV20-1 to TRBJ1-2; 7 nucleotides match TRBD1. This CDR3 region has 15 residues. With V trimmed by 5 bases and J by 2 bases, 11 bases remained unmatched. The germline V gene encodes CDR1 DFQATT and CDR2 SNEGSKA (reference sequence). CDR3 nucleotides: TGCAGTGCTCCGCCCGACAGGGAATACAACTATGGCTACACCTAC. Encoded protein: CSAPPDREYNYGYTY.

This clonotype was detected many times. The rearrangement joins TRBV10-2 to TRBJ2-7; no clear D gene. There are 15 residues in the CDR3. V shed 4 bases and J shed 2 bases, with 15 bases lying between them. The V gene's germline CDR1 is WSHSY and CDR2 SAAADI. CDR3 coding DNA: TGCGCCAGCAGTGTGAGCTATGTTGGTACCTACGAGCAGTACTTC. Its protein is CASSVSYVGTYEQYF.

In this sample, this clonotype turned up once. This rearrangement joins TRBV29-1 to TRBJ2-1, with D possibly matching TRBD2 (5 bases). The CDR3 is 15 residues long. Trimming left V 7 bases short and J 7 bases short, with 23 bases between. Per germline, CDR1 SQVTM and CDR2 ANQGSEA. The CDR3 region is CSAPSQRGSGNEQFF. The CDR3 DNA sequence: TGCAGCGCCCCCAGCCAACGAGGGAGCGGTAATGAGCAGTTCTTC.